The clone carrying this TCR beta chain has a handful of counts. The target antigen is unknown. The data were taken from a study of post-analysis software for immune sequencing data. Study-wide background: Disease trajectories encompassed relapsing-remitting, secondary progressive and progressive-relapsing multiple sclerosis.

Each TCR beta cDNA library carried unique molecular identifiers. From the PCR reads, TCRdb called clonotypes with MiXCR, one entry per CDR3 protein. The profile shows hundreds of thousands of distinct CDR3 sequences, 25% to 30% of them singletons. This CDR3 is built from 14 residues. V was pared by 3 bases and J by 6 bases, with 15 bases between. Germline V gives CDR1 MDHEN, CDR2 SYDVKM. Broader study findings: About 5 TRBV segments appeared more often in patients than in controls, and TRBV5-6, TRBV5-1 and TRBV20-1 were among these. Controls had significantly higher normalized Chao1 diversity than multiple sclerosis patients. Samples sharing a preparation batch grouped tightly together when assessed by F measure.

This rearrangement joins TRBV28 to TRBJ2-7; D is tentatively TRBD1 or TRBD2 (5 bases each). This clonotype was sampled from a girl under 18 with multiple sclerosis. The sample consisted of blood. The CDR3: CASSFGTSRVEQYF. The CDR3 DNA reads as TGTGCCAGCAGTTTCGGGACGTCCAGGGTCGAGCAGTACTTC.